A selection of T cell receptor beta chains follows, all from one sample in a study of STAT5B mutations in CD4+ large granular lymphocyte leukemia. Only in-frame clones appear in the TCRdb table, and some are missing; sequencing was by immunoSEQ multiplex PCR. The table has under 35,000 clones, around 85% seen once; the top ten hold about 2%. The specimen was CD4+ T cells from blood buffy coats. Receptors originate from a human donor in good health. The CDR3 runs from the conserved cysteine through the conserved F or W. Fields, in order: J gene, clone size, V gene, D gene, CDR3 DNA, CDR3 protein. D genes are given only for firm matches. The size entry is marked missing in some rows and otherwise reads once, few, many or a size class.

J: TRBJ1-1
size: once
V: TRBV5-1
D: -
DNA: TGCGCCAGCAGCCCTTATGACAGGAACACTGAAGCTTTCTTT
CDR3: CASSPYDRNTEAFF

J: TRBJ2-5
size: -
V: TRBV29-1
D: -
DNA: TGCAGCGTTGGTCAGACGACCCAAGAGACCCAGTACTTC
CDR3: CSVGQTTQETQYF

J: TRBJ2-2
size: -
V: TRBV5-5
D: TRBD2
DNA: TGTGCCAGCAGCTCCTGGGCGGGAGCGGCCGGGGAGCTGTTTTTT
CDR3: CASSSWAGAAGELFF

J: TRBJ2-2
size: -
V: TRBV5-4
D: -
DNA: TGTGCCAGCAGCTTGAGTCTCGGGGAGCTGTTTTTT
CDR3: CASSLSLGELFF

J: TRBJ2-7
size: -
V: TRBV6-5
D: TRBD2
DNA: TGTGCCAGCACCCCGGGGAGCGGGAGGGCCCACGAGCAGTACTTC
CDR3: CASTPGSGRAHEQYF

J: TRBJ1-5
size: few
V: TRBV27
D: TRBD1
DNA: TGTGCCAGCAGTCCGACTCGGGACAGGGCAAATCAGCCCCAGCATTTT
CDR3: CASSPTRDRANQPQHF

J: TRBJ2-2
size: -
V: TRBV5-1
D: TRBD2
DNA: TGCGCCAGCAGTATCGCGAGCGGGAGTTTAGTTGAGCTGTTTTTT
CDR3: CASSIASGSLVELFF

J: TRBJ2-1
size: -
V: TRBV7-8
D: TRBD2
DNA: TGTGCCAGCAGCTTAGCGGCGTTTCGGGACTACCACGACAATGAGCAGTTCTTC
CDR3: CASSLAAFRDYHDNEQFF

J: TRBJ2-7
size: -
V: TRBV12-2
D: -
DNA: TGTGCAAGTCGCTCCCAATTTAAGACAGGGAAGGTCTACGAGCAGTACTTC
CDR3: CASRSQFKTGKVYEQYF

J: TRBJ2-7
size: -
V: TRBV5-8
D: -
DNA: TGTGCCAGCAGCATGACTAGGACAAGCGGGCAGTACTTC
CDR3: CASSMTRTSGQYF

J: TRBJ2-3
size: -
V: TRBV6-6
D: -
DNA: TGTGCCAGCAGTCGTCCCGCAGGGATGAGCACAGATACGCAGTATTTT
CDR3: CASSRPAGMSTDTQYF

J: TRBJ2-3
size: once
V: TRBV6-1
D: -
DNA: TGTGCCAGCACGGGTAGCCGTAGCACAGATACGCAGTATTTT
CDR3: CASTGSRSTDTQYF

J: TRBJ1-5
size: -
V: TRBV7-9
D: -
DNA: TGCGCCAGCAGCCCGGGACACCTTAGCAATCAGCCCCAGCATTTT
CDR3: CASSPGHLSNQPQHF

J: TRBJ1-2
size: -
V: TRBV10-2
D: TRBD1
DNA: TGCGCCAGCAGTGATTCTGCGGGACAGGGAAGTGGCTACACCTTC
CDR3: CASSDSAGQGSGYTF

J: TRBJ2-7
size: -
V: TRBV27
D: TRBD2
DNA: TGTGCCAGCAGTTTGGGGACTAGCGGGAGCTACGAGCAGTACTTC
CDR3: CASSLGTSGSYEQYF

J: TRBJ1-3
size: few
V: TRBV5-1
D: -
DNA: TGCGCCAGCAGCGCCTCCGGGGCTTCTGGAAACACCATATATTTT
CDR3: CASSASGASGNTIYF

J: TRBJ2-7
size: -
V: TRBV27
D: TRBD1
DNA: TGTGCCAGCAGTTCGCCGGGACAGGGGGCCTACGAGCAGTACTTC
CDR3: CASSSPGQGAYEQYF